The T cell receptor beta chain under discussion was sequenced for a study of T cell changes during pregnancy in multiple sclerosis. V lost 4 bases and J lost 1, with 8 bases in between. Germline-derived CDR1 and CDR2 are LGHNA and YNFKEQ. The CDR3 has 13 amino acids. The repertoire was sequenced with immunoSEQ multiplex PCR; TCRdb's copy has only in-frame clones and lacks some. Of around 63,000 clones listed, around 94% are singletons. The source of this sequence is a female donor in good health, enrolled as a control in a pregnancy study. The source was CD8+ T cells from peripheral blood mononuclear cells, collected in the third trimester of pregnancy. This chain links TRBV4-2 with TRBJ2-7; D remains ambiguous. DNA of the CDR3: TGTGCCAGCAGCCCGACGGAGTCCTACGAGCAGTACTTC. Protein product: CASSPTESYEQYF.